This T cell receptor (beta chain) was identified during a study of blood T cell repertoires in COVID-19. There are 14 residues in the CDR3. CDR1 is SGHRS and CDR2 is YFSETQ in the germline V gene. V was pared by 2 bases and J by 2 bases, with 5 bases between. Clones were read by immunoSEQ multiplex PCR, and TCRdb kept only the in-frame ones, dropping some. The data show about 410,000 clones, 75% to 90% seen once. The source material was peripheral blood. The TCR sequence derives from a woman in her forties with COVID-19, enrolled during active disease. The chain combines TRBV5-1 with TRBJ2-6, with D unresolved. The CDR3, as DNA: TGCGCCAGCAGCTTAACGGCTGGGGCCAACGTCCTGACTTTC. Its translation: CASSLTAGANVLTF.